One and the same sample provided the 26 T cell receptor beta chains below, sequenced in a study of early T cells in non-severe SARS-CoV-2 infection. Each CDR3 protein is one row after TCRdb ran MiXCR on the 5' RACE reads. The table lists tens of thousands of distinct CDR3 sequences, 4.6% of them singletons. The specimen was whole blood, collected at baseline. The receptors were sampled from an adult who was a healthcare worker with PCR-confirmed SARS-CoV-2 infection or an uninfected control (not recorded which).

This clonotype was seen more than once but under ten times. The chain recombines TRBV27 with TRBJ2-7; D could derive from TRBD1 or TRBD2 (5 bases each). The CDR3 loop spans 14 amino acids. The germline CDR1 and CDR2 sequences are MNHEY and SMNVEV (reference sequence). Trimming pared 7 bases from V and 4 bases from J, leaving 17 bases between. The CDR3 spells CASTFSPGPYEQYF. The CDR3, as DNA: TGTGCCAGCACCTTCTCACCGGGGCCTTACGAGCAGTACTTC.

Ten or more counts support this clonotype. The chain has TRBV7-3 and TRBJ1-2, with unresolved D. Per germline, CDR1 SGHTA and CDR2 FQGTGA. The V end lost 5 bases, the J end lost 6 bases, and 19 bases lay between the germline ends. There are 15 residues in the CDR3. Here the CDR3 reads CASSTYPAASNGYTF. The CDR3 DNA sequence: TGTGCCAGCAGCACCTATCCGGCAGCCTCGAATGGCTACACCTTC.

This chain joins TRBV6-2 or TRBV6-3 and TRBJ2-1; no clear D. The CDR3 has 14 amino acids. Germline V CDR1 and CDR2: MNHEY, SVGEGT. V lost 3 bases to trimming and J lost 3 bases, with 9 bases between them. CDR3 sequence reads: CASSYGTHYNEQFF. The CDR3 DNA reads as TGTGCCAGCAGTTATGGTACCCACTACAATGAGCAGTTCTTC.

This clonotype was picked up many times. This chain's CDR3 is CASSLEGFGNTIYF. DNA for the CDR3: TGTGCCAGCAGCTTAGAAGGGTTTGGAAACACCATATATTTT. This sequence joins TRBV7-8 and TRBJ1-3, with unresolved D. V shed 1 base and J shed 3 bases, with 7 bases lying between them. The germline gives CDR1 SGHVS, CDR2 FQNEAQ. The CDR3 runs 14 residues.

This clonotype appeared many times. In DNA, the CDR3 is TGTGCCAGCAGTGAAGCGGGCGGCTACACTGAAGCTTTCTTT. Translating gives CASSEAGGYTEAFF. V and J are TRBV2 and TRBJ1-1, with unresolved D. The CDR3 spans 14 residues. The germline V and J ends were trimmed by 0 bases and 3 bases, with 8 bases remaining between them. CDR1 is SNHLY and CDR2 is FYNNEI in the germline V gene.

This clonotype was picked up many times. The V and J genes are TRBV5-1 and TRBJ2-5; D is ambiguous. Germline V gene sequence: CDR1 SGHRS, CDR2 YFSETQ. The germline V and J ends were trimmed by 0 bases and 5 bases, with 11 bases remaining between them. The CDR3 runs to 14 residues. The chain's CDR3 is CASSLGNGVETQYF. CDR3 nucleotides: TGCGCCAGCAGCTTGGGTAATGGAGTGGAGACCCAGTACTTC.

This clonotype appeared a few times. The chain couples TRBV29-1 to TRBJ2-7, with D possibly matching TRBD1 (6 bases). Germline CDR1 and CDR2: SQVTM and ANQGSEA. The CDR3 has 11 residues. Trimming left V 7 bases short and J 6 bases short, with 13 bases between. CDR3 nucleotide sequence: TGCAGCGCCTTCACAGGGTCCGAGCAGTACTTC. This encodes CSAFTGSEQYF.

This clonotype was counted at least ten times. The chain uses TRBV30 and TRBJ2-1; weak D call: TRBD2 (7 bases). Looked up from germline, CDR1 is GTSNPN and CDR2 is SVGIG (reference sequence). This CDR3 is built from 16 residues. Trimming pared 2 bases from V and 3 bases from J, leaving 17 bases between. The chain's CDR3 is CAWSSGRGADYNEQFF. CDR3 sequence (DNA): TGTGCCTGGAGTAGCGGCCGGGGGGCTGACTACAATGAGCAGTTCTTC.

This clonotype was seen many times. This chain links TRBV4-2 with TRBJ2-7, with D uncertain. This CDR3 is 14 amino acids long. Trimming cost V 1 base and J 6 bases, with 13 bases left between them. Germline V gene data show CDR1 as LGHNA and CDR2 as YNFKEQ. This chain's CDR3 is CASSQVHTDAEQYF. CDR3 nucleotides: TGTGCCAGCAGCCAAGTTCACACGGACGCCGAGCAGTACTTC.

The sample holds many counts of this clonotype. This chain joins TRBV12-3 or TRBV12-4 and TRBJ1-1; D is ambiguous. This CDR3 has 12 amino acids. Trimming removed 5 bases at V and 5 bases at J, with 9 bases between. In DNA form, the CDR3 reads TGTGCCAGCAGTCTGATAAGGACTGAAGCTTTCTTT. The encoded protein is CASSLIRTEAFF.

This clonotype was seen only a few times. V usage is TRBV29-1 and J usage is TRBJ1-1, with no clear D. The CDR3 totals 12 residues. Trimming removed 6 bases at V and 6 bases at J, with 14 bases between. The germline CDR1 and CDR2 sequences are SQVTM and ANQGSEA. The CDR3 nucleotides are TGCAGCGTCGCACTATTGGAGGCTGAAGCTTTCTTT. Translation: CSVALLEAEAFF.

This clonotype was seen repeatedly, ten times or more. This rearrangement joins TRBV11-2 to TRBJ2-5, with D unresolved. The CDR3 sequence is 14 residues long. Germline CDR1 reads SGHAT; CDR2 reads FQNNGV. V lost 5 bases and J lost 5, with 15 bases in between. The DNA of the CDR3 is TGTGCCAGCAGCCCATGGGCATCACCCGAGACCCAGTACTTC. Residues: CASSPWASPETQYF.

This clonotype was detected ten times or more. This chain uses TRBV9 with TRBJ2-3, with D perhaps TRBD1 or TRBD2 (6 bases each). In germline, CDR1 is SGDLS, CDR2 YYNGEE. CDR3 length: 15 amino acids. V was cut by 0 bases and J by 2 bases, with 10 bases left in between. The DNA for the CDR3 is TGTGCCAGCAGCGTAGCGGAGGGACACACAGATACGCAGTATTTT. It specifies CASSVAEGHTDTQYF. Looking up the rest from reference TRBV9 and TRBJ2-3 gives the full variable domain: DSGVTQTPKHLITATGQRVTLRCSPRSGDLSVYWYQQSLDQGLQFLIQYYNGEERAKGNILERFSAQQFPDLHSELNLSSLELGDSALYFCASSVAEGHTDTQYFGPGTRLTVL.

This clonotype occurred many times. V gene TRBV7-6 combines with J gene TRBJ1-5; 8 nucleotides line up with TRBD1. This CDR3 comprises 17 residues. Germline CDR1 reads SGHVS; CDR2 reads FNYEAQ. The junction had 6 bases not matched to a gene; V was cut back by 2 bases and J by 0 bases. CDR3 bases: TGTGCCAGCAGCTTAACAGGGGGGTTGCATAGCAATCAGCCCCAGCATTTT. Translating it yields CASSLTGGLHSNQPQHF.

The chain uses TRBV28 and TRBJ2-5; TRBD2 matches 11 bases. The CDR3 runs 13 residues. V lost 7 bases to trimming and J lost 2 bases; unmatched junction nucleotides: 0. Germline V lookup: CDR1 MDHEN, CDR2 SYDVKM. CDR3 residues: CASIAGGQETQYF. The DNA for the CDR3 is TGTGCCAGCATAGCGGGGGGGCAAGAGACCCAGTACTTC.

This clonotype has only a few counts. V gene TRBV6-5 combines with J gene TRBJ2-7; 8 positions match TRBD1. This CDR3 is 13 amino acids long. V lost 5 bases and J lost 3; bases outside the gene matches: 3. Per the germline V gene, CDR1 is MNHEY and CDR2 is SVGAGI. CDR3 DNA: TGTGCCAGCAGTCAGGGGGCGCGCTACGAGCAGTACTTC. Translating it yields CASSQGARYEQYF.

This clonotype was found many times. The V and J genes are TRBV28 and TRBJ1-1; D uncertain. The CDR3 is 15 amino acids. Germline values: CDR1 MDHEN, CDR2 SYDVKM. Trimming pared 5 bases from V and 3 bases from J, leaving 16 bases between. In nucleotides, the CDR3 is TGTGCCAGCAGTCCCGGGGATTTTCTGGACACTGAAGCTTTCTTT. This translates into CASSPGDFLDTEAFF.

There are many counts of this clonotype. The CDR3 DNA follows: TGTGCCAGCAGTTACTCCTGGACTCGGGGCATTAACTATGGCTACACCTTC. Amino acids: CASSYSWTRGINYGYTF. The rearrangement links TRBV6-5 to TRBJ1-2; TRBD1 might be the D (5 bases). The V gene lost 0 bases and the J gene lost 1 base, with 15 bases spanning the gap. Germline V gene sequence: CDR1 MNHEY, CDR2 SVGAGI. The CDR3 loop spans 17 amino acids.

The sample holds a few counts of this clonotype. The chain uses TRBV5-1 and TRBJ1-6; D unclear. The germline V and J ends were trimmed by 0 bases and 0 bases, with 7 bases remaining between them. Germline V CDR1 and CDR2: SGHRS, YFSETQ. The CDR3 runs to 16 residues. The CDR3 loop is CASSLVESSYNSPLHF. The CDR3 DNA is TGCGCCAGCAGCTTGGTAGAGAGCTCCTATAATTCACCCCTCCACTTT.

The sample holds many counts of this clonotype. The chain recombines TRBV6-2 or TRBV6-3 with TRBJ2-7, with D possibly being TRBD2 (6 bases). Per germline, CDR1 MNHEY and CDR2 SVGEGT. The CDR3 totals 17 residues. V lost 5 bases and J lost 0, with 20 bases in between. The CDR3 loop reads CASSGRRGGGTSYEQYF. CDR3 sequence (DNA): TGTGCCAGCAGTGGTCGACGTGGGGGAGGAACCTCCTACGAGCAGTACTTC.

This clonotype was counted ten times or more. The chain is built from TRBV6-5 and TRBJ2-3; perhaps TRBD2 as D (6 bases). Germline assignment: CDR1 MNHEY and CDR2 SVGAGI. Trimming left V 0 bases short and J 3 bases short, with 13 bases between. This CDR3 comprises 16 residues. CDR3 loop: CASSYSIGLTTDTQYF. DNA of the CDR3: TGTGCCAGCAGTTACTCGATTGGACTAACAACAGATACGCAGTATTTT.

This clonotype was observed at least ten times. The CDR3 bases are TGTGCCAGCAGACAGCTGGACAGGGTCGAGGACATTCAGTACTTC. This sequence encodes CASRQLDRVEDIQYF. V gene TRBV5-5 combines with J gene TRBJ2-4, with TRBD1 identical over 8 bases. Germline V gene data show CDR1 as SGHKS and CDR2 as YYEKEE (reference sequence). With 5 bases clipped from V and 8 bases from J, the junction kept 12 bases outside the gene matches. The CDR3 length is 15 residues.

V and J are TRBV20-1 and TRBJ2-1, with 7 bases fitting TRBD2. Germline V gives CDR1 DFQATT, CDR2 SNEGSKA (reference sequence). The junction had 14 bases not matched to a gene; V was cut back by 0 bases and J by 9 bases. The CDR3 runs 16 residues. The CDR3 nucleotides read TGCAGTGCTAGAGAAGGTAGCGGGTTTGTTATCGGTGAGCAGTTCTTC. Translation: CSAREGSGFVIGEQFF.

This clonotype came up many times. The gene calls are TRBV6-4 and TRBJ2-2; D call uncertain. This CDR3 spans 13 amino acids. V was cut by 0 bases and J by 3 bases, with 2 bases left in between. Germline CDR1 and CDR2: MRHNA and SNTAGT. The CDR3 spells CASSDSDTGELFF. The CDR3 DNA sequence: TGTGCCAGCAGTGACTCAGACACCGGGGAGCTGTTTTTT.

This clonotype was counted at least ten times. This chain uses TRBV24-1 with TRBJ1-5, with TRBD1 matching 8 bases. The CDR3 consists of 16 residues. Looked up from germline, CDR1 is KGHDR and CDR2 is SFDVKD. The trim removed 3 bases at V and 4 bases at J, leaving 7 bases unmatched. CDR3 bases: TGTGCCACCAGTGATCGGACAGGGTGGAGGAATCAGCCCCAGCATTTT. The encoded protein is CATSDRTGWRNQPQHF.

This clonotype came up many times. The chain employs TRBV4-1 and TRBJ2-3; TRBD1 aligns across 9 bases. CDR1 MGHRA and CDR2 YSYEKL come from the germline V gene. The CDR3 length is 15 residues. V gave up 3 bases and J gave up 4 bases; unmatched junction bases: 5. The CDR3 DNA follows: TGCGCCAGCAGCCACGGACAGGGGCGCCCAGATACGCAGTATTTT. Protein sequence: CASSHGQGRPDTQYF.